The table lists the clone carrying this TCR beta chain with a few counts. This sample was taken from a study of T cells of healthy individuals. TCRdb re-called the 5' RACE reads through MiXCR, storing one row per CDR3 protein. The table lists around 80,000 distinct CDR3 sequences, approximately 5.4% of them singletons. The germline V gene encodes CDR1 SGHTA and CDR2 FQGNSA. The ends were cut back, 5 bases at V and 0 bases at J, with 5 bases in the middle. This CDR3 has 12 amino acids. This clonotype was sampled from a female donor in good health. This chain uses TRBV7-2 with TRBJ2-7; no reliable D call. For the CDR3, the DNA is TGTGCCAGCAGCCGGTACTCCTACGAGCAGTACTTC. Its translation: CASSRYSYEQYF.